Listed below are T cell receptor beta chains from one sample, sequenced in a study of Tregs in tolerant kidney transplant recipients. Generated by immunoSEQ multiplex PCR, the TCRdb table keeps only in-frame clones and is missing some. This table holds under 100,000 clones, around nine tenths found once. The sample comprised CD8+ T cells from blood. The receptors derive from a human donor in good health. Both conserved end residues are trimmed from each CDR3. A D gene is named only where the DNA matches it firmly. The listing skips clone size in some rows; elsewhere it reads once, few, many or a size class.

clone size	D gene	V gene	J gene	CDR3 protein
NA	TRBD1	TRBV29-1	TRBJ2-7	SVEDLAGGNIYEQY
NA	TRBD2	TRBV29-1	TRBJ2-1	SGEGGRASHNEQF
once	TRBD1	TRBV7-9	TRBJ1-2	ASSFDRGGLPYGYT
NA	NA	TRBV7-9	TRBJ1-5	ASSLQGQPQH
NA	NA	TRBV18	TRBJ1-2	ASSPPDTANYGYT
NA	NA	TRBV5-6	TRBJ1-2	ASSHTNTGRIYGYT
NA	NA	TRBV9	TRBJ1-1	ASSVGGGPDTEAF
NA	NA	TRBV30	TRBJ2-7	AWNPQPAYEQY
NA	NA	TRBV2	TRBJ2-3	ASSERLGDPNTQY
NA	NA	TRBV7-8	TRBJ1-2	ASSPGLTYGYT
NA	TRBD1	TRBV6-5	TRBJ1-4	ASRGGQRNEKLF
NA	NA	TRBV7-8	TRBJ1-1	ASSPQGNTEAF
NA	NA	TRBV29-1	TRBJ2-7	SVGRSRVPGGGLYEQY
NA	NA	TRBV5-6	TRBJ2-7	ASSTTQDNFYEQY
NA	TRBD1	TRBV27	TRBJ2-3	ASSRGQGKDTQY
NA	NA	TRBV29-1	TRBJ1-1	SVGGRNTEAF
NA	NA	TRBV19	TRBJ2-7	ASSFSQGYEQY
NA	NA	TRBV19	TRBJ1-5	ASSLGYSNQPQH
NA	NA	TRBV21-1	TRBJ1-6	ASSKGQRNNSPLH
NA	NA	TRBV27	TRBJ2-5	ASGRSTRETQY
NA	TRBD2	TRBV10-2	TRBJ2-3	ASSGTSGVTDTQY
NA	TRBD2	TRBV4-2	TRBJ2-1	ASSQAPPGLAEDNEQF
NA	TRBD1	TRBV2	TRBJ2-7	ASSASPTTGAYEQY
NA	TRBD1	TRBV23-1	TRBJ1-2	ASSFHRGRLEYGYT
NA	TRBD2	TRBV15	TRBJ2-3	ATSIGRLAGSDTQY
NA	NA	TRBV9	TRBJ1-4	ASSTGLINEKLF
NA	NA	TRBV7-9	TRBJ1-1	ASSPIPYAEAF
NA	TRBD2	TRBV30	TRBJ2-2	AWTPLGQRGISGELF
NA	NA	TRBV13	TRBJ2-7	ASSLGPLGSYEQY
once	TRBD2	TRBV6-1	TRBJ2-5	ASSEFSGGEETQY
few	TRBD2	TRBV5-1	TRBJ2-3	ASSASGGAMDTQY
once	NA	TRBV11-2	TRBJ2-7	ASSLGTRHYEQY
NA	TRBD1	TRBV27	TRBJ2-7	ASSFLGQGYEQY
NA	NA	TRBV7-6	TRBJ1-4	ASSPLGTNEKLF
NA	NA	TRBV2	TRBJ1-1	ASSEPGPPMNTEAF
NA	TRBD2	TRBV5-1	TRBJ2-7	ASSLVEFREGSYEQY
NA	TRBD2	TRBV9	TRBJ2-3	ASSVEPSGRLNTQY
NA	NA	TRBV19	TRBJ2-2	ASSPLGAGELF
NA	NA	TRBV27	TRBJ2-5	ASSLTDSKETQY
few	TRBD1	TRBV7-9	TRBJ1-2	ASSPGGQGLGYT
NA	TRBD1	TRBV23-1	TRBJ2-7	ASSQSRPGGSYEQY